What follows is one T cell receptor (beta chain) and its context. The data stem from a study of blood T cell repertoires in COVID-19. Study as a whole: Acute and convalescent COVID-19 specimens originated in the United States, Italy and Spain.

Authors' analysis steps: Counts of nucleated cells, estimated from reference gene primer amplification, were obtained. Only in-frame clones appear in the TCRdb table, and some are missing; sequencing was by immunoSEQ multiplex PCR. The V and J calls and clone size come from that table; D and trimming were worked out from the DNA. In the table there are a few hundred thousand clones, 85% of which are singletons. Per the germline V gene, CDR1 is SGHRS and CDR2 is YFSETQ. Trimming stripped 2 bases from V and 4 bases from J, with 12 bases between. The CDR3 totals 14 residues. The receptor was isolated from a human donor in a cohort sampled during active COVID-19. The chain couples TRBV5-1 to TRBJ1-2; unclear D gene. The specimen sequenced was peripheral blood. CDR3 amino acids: CASSLSGSGYGYTF. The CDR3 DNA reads TGCGCCAGCAGCTTATCTGGGAGCGGCTATGGCTACACCTTC.